This record concerns one T cell receptor (beta chain) sequence. These data originate in a study of blood T cell repertoires in COVID-19. In the original analysis: Scientists estimated how many nucleated cells there were by amplifying reference gene primers. This table comes from immunoSEQ multiplex PCR, and its TCRdb copy is limited to in-frame clones, with some not included. The DNA gave D and trimming, while V, J and clone size come from that table. The sample lists approximately 280,000 clones; approximately 86% were seen once. The germline V gene has CDR1 MGHRA and CDR2 YSYEKL. Trimming removed 0 bases from V and 0 bases from J, with 11 bases in between. This CDR3 has 17 amino acids.

The V gene is TRBV4-1, the J gene TRBJ2-2; D gene uncertain. The receptor comes from a woman younger than 45 who had recovered from COVID-19. What was sequenced was peripheral blood. CDR3 protein: CASSQDSITANTGELFF. DNA for the CDR3: TGCGCCAGCAGCCAAGATTCTATAACAGCGAACACCGGGGAGCTGTTTTTT.